This TCR beta chain was identified during a study of T cell clones after liver transplantation. As for the study in general: Standard immunosuppression, with no induction, continued until 12-24 months after transplant.

V gave up 3 bases and J gave up 3 bases; unmatched junction bases: 12. CDR1 and CDR2 from the germline V gene are GTSNPN and SVGIG (reference sequence). CDR3 length: 16 amino acids. This clone was seen just once. Assay used: immunoSEQ multiplex PCR; TCRdb lists only in-frame clones, some missing. The sample holds some 9,000 clones, over 60% seen once. The source of this sequence is a human donor who received a liver transplant. This sequence joins TRBV30 and TRBJ2-3; 7 bases match TRBD1. Sequencing was performed on CD8+ T cells from blood, taken before liver transplant. CDR3 in amino acids: CAWSRPDRVRTDTQYF. In DNA form, the CDR3 reads TGTGCCTGGAGCCGACCCGACAGGGTTCGGACAGATACGCAGTATTTT.